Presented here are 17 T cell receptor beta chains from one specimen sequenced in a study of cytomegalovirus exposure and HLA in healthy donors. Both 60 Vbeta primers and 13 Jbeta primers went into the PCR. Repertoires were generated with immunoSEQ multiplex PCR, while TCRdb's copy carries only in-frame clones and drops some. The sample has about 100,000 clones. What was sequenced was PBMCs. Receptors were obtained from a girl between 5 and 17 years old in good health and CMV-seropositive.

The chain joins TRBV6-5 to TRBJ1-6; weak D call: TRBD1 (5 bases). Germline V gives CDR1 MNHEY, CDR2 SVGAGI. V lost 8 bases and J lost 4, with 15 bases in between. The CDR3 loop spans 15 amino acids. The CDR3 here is CASGGGNGYNSPLHF. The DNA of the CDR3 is TGTGCCAGCGGGGGGGGGAACGGGTATAATTCACCCCTCCACTTT.

In nucleotides, the CDR3 is TGTGCCAGCAGTGAAGACAGGGGGGAGACAGATACGCAGTATTTT. This translates into CASSEDRGETDTQYF. The chain carries TRBV6-1 and TRBJ2-3, with 8 bases matching TRBD1. CDR1 is MNHNS and CDR2 is SASEGT in the germline V gene. The trim removed 1 base at V and 3 bases at J, leaving 3 bases unmatched. The length of the CDR3 is 15 residues.

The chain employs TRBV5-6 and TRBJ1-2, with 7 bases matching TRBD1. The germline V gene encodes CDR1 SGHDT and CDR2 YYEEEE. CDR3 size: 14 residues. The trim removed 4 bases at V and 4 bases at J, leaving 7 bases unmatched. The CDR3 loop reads CASSHRQGPYGYTF. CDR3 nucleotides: TGTGCCAGCAGCCATAGACAGGGACCCTATGGCTACACCTTC.

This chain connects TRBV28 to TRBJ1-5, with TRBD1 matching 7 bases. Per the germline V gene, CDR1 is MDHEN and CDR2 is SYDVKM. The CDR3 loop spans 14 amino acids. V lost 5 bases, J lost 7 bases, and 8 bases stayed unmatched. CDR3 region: CASSPQGFRQPQHF. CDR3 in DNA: TGTGCCAGCAGTCCACAGGGGTTCCGCCAGCCCCAGCATTTT. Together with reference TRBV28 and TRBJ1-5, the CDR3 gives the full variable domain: DVKVTQSSRYLVKRTGEKVFLECVQDMDHENMFWYRQDPGLGLRLIYFSYDVKMKEKGDIPEGYSVSREKKERFSLILESASTNQTSMYLCASSPQGFRQPQHFGDGTRLSIL.

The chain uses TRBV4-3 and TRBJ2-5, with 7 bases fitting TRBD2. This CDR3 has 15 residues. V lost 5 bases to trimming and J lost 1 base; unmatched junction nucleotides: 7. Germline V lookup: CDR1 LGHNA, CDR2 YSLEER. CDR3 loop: CASSLGRGTQETQYF. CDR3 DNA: TGCGCCAGCAGCTTGGGGCGGGGGACCCAAGAGACCCAGTACTTC.

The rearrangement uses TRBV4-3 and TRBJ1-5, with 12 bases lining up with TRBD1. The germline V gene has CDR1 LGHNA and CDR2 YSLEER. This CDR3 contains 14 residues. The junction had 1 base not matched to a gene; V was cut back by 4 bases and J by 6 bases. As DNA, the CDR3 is TGCGCCAGCAGCCCGGGACAGGGGGCTCAGCCCCAGCATTTT. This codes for CASSPGQGAQPQHF.

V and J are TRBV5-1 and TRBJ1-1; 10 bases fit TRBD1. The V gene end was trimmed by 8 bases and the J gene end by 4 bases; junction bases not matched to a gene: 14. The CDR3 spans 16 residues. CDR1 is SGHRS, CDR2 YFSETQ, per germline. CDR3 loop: CASCTTMGQGITEAFF. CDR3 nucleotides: TGCGCCAGTTGCACCACCATGGGACAGGGGATCACTGAAGCTTTCTTT. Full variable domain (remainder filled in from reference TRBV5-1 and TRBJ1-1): KAGVTQTPRYLIKTRGQQVTLSCSPISGHRSVSWYQQTPGQGLQFLFEYFSETQRNKGNFPGRFSGRQFSNSRSEMNVSTLELGDSALYLCASCTTMGQGITEAFFGQGTRLTVV.

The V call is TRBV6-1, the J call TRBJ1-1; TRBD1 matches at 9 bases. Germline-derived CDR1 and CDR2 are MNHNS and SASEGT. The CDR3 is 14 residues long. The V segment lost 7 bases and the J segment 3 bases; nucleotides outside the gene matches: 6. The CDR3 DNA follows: TGTGCCAGCAAGGAACAGGGGGCGGACACTGAAGCTTTCTTT. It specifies CASKEQGADTEAFF.

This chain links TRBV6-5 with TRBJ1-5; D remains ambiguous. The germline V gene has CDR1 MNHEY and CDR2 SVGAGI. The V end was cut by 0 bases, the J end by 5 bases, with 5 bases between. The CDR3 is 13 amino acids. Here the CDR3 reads CASSYSRDQPQHF. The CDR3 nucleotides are TGTGCCAGCAGTTACTCCCGGGATCAGCCCCAGCATTTT.

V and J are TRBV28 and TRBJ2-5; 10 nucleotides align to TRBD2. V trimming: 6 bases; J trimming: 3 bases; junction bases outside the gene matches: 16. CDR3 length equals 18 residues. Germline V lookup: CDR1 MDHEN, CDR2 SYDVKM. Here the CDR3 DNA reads TGTGCCAGCAGCATAGGCCTAGCGGGGGATATGGGGGAAGAGACCCAGTACTTC. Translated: CASSIGLAGDMGEETQYF.

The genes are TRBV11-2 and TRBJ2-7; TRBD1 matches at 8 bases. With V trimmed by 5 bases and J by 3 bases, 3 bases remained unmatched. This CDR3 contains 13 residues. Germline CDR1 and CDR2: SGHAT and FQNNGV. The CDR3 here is CASSQGAGYEQYF. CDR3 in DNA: TGTGCCAGCAGCCAGGGGGCGGGCTACGAGCAGTACTTC. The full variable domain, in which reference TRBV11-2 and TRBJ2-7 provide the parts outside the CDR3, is EAGVAQSPRYKIIEKRQSVAFWCNPISGHATLYWYQQILGQGPKLLIQFQNNGVVDDSQLPKDRFSAERLKGVDSTLKIQPAKLEDSAVYLCASSQGAGYEQYFGPGTRLTVT.

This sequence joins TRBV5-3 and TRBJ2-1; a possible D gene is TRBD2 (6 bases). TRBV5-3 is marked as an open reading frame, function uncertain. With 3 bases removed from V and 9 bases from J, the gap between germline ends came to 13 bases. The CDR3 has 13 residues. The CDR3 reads CARSYPGVGEQFF. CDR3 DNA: TGTGCCAGAAGCTATCCGGGGGTTGGTGAGCAGTTCTTC.

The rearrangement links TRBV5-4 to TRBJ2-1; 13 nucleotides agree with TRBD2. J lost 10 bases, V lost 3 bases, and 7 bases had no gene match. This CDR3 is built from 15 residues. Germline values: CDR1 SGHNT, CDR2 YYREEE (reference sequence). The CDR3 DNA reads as TGTGCCAGCAGCTCCCCGGGACTAGCGGGGAAGGAGCAGTTCTTC. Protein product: CASSSPGLAGKEQFF.

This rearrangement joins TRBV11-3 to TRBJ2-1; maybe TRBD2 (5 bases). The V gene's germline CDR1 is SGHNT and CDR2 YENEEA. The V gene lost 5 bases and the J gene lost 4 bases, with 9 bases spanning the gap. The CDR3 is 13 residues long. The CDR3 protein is CASSQGLYNEQFF. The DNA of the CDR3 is TGTGCCAGCAGCCAAGGACTGTACAATGAGCAGTTCTTC.

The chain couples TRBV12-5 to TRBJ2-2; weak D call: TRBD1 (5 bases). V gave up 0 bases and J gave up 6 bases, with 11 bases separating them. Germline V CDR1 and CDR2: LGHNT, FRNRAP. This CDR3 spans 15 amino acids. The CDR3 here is CASGLVFGAAGELFF. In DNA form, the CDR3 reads TGTGCTAGTGGTTTGGTATTTGGGGCGGCCGGGGAGCTGTTTTTT.

The CDR3 sequence is CSLRDSLYGYTF. CDR3 coding DNA: TGCAGCCTACGAGACAGTCTCTATGGCTACACCTTC. This chain uses TRBV29-1 with TRBJ1-2; D is possibly TRBD1 (5 bases). The germline V gene has CDR1 SQVTM and CDR2 ANQGSEA. The CDR3 sequence is 12 residues long. Trimming cost V 8 bases and J 4 bases, with 14 bases left between them.

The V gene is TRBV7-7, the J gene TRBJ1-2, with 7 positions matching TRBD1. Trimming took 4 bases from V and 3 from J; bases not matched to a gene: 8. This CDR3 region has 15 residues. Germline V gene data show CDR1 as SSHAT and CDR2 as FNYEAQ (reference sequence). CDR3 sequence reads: CASSSVTGRDYGYTF. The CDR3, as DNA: TGTGCCAGCAGCTCAGTGACAGGGCGGGACTATGGCTACACCTTC.